This is a list of T cell receptor beta chains from one sample in a study of CD8 T cells in Susac syndrome. From the immunoSEQ multiplex PCR reads, TCRdb called clonotypes with MiXCR, one entry per CDR3 protein. Of about 140,000 distinct CDR3 sequences listed, approximately 94% were seen once; the top ten hold 0.075% to 0.1%. The material sequenced was CD4+ T cells from PBMCs. Receptor source: a human donor in good health. Both conserved end residues are part of each CDR3. A D gene is named only where the DNA matches it firmly. Clone size is given for some rows only: seen once, a few or many times, or a class if the clone is expanded.

clone size: NA
D gene: TRBD2
J gene: TRBJ2-1
V gene: TRBV19
CDR3 DNA: TGTGCCAGTAGTACTAGCGGGGGGTCCTACAATGAGCAGTTCTTC
CDR3 protein: CASSTSGGSYNEQFF

clone size: NA
D gene: TRBD1
J gene: TRBJ2-7
V gene: TRBV5-4
CDR3 DNA: TGTGCCAGCAGCGACCGACAGGGTTCCTACGAGCAGTACTTC
CDR3 protein: CASSDRQGSYEQYF

clone size: NA
D gene: NA
J gene: TRBJ2-5
V gene: TRBV18
CDR3 DNA: TGTGCCAGCTCACCACCTTTGGGGGGCGAGGAGACCCAGTACTTC
CDR3 protein: CASSPPLGGEETQYF

clone size: NA
D gene: NA
J gene: TRBJ1-1
V gene: TRBV4-1
CDR3 DNA: TGCGCCAGCAGCCTCAGAACAGGGTTGAGTGAAGCTTTCTTT
CDR3 protein: CASSLRTGLSEAFF

clone size: NA
D gene: NA
J gene: TRBJ2-3
V gene: TRBV3-1
CDR3 DNA: TGTGCCAGCCGCCAAGCGGGACAGGCGAGGGTGGATACGCAGTATTTT
CDR3 protein: CASRQAGQARVDTQYF

clone size: NA
D gene: NA
J gene: TRBJ2-3
V gene: TRBV9
CDR3 DNA: TGTGCCAGCAGCGCCACGGGGGCAGATACGCAGTATTTT
CDR3 protein: CASSATGADTQYF

clone size: NA
D gene: TRBD1
J gene: TRBJ2-2
V gene: TRBV3-1
CDR3 DNA: TGTGCCAGCAGCCAATGGACAGGGTCTTCGAGAGGCGGGGAGCTGTTTTTT
CDR3 protein: CASSQWTGSSRGGELFF

clone size: once
D gene: NA
J gene: TRBJ1-2
V gene: TRBV10-3
CDR3 DNA: TGTGCCATCAGGGGTAGGGCTGACTATGGCTACACCTTC
CDR3 protein: CAIRGRADYGYTF

clone size: NA
D gene: NA
J gene: TRBJ1-2
V gene: TRBV30
CDR3 DNA: TGTGCCTGGAGTCCTTCTCGACAGTCAGCTAACTATGGCTACACCTTC
CDR3 protein: CAWSPSRQSANYGYTF

clone size: NA
D gene: TRBD1
J gene: TRBJ2-5
V gene: TRBV5-1
CDR3 DNA: TGCGCCAGCAGCTTGGCAGGACAGGGGGCGGAGACCCAGTACTTC
CDR3 protein: CASSLAGQGAETQYF